A selection of T cell receptor beta chains follows, all from one sample in a study of cytomegalovirus exposure and HLA in healthy donors. Assay used: immunoSEQ multiplex PCR; TCRdb lists only in-frame clones, some missing. The table includes approximately 190,000 clones, 75% to 90% detected once. Sequencing was performed on PBMCs. The receptors come from a woman between 18 and 29 years old in good health and CMV-seronegative. The CDR3 runs from the conserved cysteine through the conserved F or W. A D gene is named only where the DNA matches it firmly. Expanded clones are given a class, and other clones once, few, many or no size at all.

TRBV5-1	TRBJ2-7	-	-	CASSLSTVSYEQYF	TGCGCCAGCAGCTTGAGTACGGTCTCCTACGAGCAGTACTTC
TRBV5-1	TRBJ2-1	-	-	CASSLEPQGHGTVWDEQFF	TGCGCCAGCAGCTTGGAACCCCAGGGACACGGTACCGTTTGGGATGAGCAGTTCTTC
TRBV7-9	TRBJ1-3	once	-	CASGEGSGNTIYF	TGTGCCAGCGGAGAGGGCTCTGGAAACACCATATATTTT
TRBV6-1	TRBJ1-1	-	TRBD1	CASSVPGTGLNTEAFF	TGTGCCAGCAGTGTCCCCGGGACAGGGTTGAACACTGAAGCTTTCTTT
TRBV7-2	TRBJ1-5	-	-	CASSPQRDQPQHF	TGTGCCAGCAGCCCTCAGCGGGATCAGCCCCAGCATTTT
TRBV27	TRBJ2-7	-	-	CASSLSGSSYEQYF	TGTGCCAGCAGTTTGAGTGGGAGCTCCTACGAGCAGTACTTC
TRBV7-9	TRBJ2-7	-	-	CSSSYTYEQYF	TGTTCCAGCAGCTACACCTACGAGCAGTACTTC
TRBV30	TRBJ1-5	-	-	CAWSDPGGNQPQHF	TGTGCCTGGAGTGATCCCGGGGGAAATCAGCCCCAGCATTTT
TRBV5-1	TRBJ2-1	-	TRBD1	CASSLIEGQAYNEQFF	TGCGCCAGCAGCTTAATAGAGGGACAGGCATACAATGAGCAGTTCTTC
TRBV29-1	TRBJ1-2	-	TRBD1	CSVDDRAYGYTF	TGCAGCGTTGATGACAGGGCCTATGGCTACACCTTC
TRBV7-2	TRBJ1-3	-	TRBD1	CASSMTGDSGNTIYF	TGTGCCAGCAGCATGACAGGGGACTCTGGAAACACCATATATTTT
TRBV29-1	TRBJ2-7	-	-	CSVEEGALGYEQYF	TGCAGCGTTGAGGAAGGGGCACTTGGATACGAGCAGTACTTC
TRBV28	TRBJ2-7	-	TRBD2	CATGAGFWEQYF	TGTGCCACCGGAGCGGGATTTTGGGAGCAGTACTTC
TRBV29-1	TRBJ2-1	-	TRBD1	CSVGRQGSYNEQFF	TGCAGCGTCGGCCGACAGGGCTCCTACAATGAGCAGTTCTTC
TRBV4-2	TRBJ1-1	once	-	CASSQDRLAAFF	TGTGCCAGCAGCCAAGATAGACTCGCAGCTTTCTTT
TRBV7-9	TRBJ2-1	-	TRBD1	CSSSPGQALYEQFF	TGTTCCAGCAGCCCGGGACAGGCGCTCTATGAGCAGTTCTTC
TRBV4-1	TRBJ2-3	few	-	CASSQDLEASGTDTQYF	TGCGCCAGCAGCCAAGATCTGGAGGCGTCCGGCACAGATACGCAGTATTTT
TRBV27	TRBJ2-1	few	-	CASSLGSPAVGYEQFF	TGTGCCAGCAGTTTGGGTAGCCCGGCGGTTGGCTATGAGCAGTTCTTC
TRBV7-9	TRBJ1-6	-	-	CASSFYGSPLHF	TGTGCCAGCAGCTTCTACGGGTCACCCCTCCACTTT
TRBV19	TRBJ1-3	-	-	CASSMMSSGNTIYF	TGTGCCAGTAGTATGATGAGCTCTGGAAACACCATATATTTT
TRBV2	TRBJ1-2	-	-	CASRSTTPNPNYGYTF	TGTGCCAGCAGATCGACGACACCTAATCCTAACTATGGCTACACCTTC
TRBV5-4	TRBJ1-1	-	-	CASSHKRESWNTEAFF	TGTGCCAGCAGCCACAAACGGGAAAGTTGGAACACTGAAGCTTTCTTT
TRBV14	TRBJ2-1	-	-	CASSPTGGGEFF	TGTGCCAGCAGCCCCACGGGGGGCGGGGAGTTCTTC
TRBV5-1	TRBJ2-7	-	-	CTSSPRLGSSYEQYF	TGCACCAGCAGCCCTCGCCTGGGGAGCTCCTACGAGCAGTACTTC
TRBV5-6	TRBJ2-7	-	-	CASSIGTPYSYEQYF	TGTGCCAGCAGCATAGGGACTCCCTATTCCTACGAGCAGTACTTC
TRBV5-1	TRBJ2-3	-	TRBD2	CASSPSWGGLTDTQYF	TGCGCCAGCAGCCCTTCGTGGGGGGGATTAACAGATACGCAGTATTTT
TRBV13	TRBJ2-3	-	TRBD1	CASRPRDRGWTDTQYF	TGTGCCAGCAGGCCCCGGGACAGGGGATGGACAGATACGCAGTATTTT
TRBV9	TRBJ2-7	-	TRBD1	CASSKNRGYEQYF	TGTGCCAGCAGCAAAAACAGGGGGTACGAGCAGTACTTC
TRBV7-3	TRBJ2-7	-	-	CASSLSGDYEQYF	TGTGCCAGCAGCTTATCAGGGGACTACGAGCAGTACTTC
TRBV7-9	TRBJ1-1	-	-	CASSSGRESEAFF	TGTGCCAGCAGCTCGGGCAGGGAATCTGAAGCTTTCTTT
TRBV18	TRBJ1-2	once	TRBD1	CASSSRDRGGYTF	TGTGCCAGCTCAAGCCGGGACAGAGGTGGCTACACCTTC
TRBV19	TRBJ2-1	-	TRBD2	CATQPAGERGTGSYNEQFF	TGTGCCACCCAACCAGCGGGAGAAAGAGGGACTGGGAGCTACAATGAGCAGTTCTTC
TRBV9	TRBJ2-1	-	TRBD2	CASSVAGGTYNEQFF	TGTGCCAGCAGCGTAGCGGGAGGGACTTACAATGAGCAGTTCTTC
TRBV28	TRBJ1-2	-	TRBD1	CASRPQTGVGGYTF	TGTGCCAGCAGGCCTCAGACAGGGGTGGGGGGCTACACCTTC
TRBV4-1	TRBJ2-2	-	TRBD1	CASSQGSTGGNTGELFF	TGCGCCAGCAGCCAAGGCTCCACAGGGGGCAACACCGGGGAGCTGTTTTTT
TRBV18	TRBJ2-5	-	-	CASSSRRVEETQYF	TGTGCCAGCTCATCTCGAAGAGTAGAAGAGACCCAGTACTTC
TRBV5-8	TRBJ2-1	-	TRBD1	CASSLGQGAYNEQFF	TGTGCCAGCAGCCTGGGACAGGGGGCCTACAATGAGCAGTTCTTC
TRBV11-2	TRBJ1-2	-	-	CASSLADGAGGYTF	TGTGCCAGCAGCTTAGCGGATGGGGCAGGGGGCTACACCTTC
TRBV6-5	TRBJ2-7	-	TRBD2	CASSYGGLDYEQYF	TGTGCCAGCAGTTACGGGGGACTAGACTACGAGCAGTACTTC
TRBV10-1	TRBJ2-5	-	-	CASEGDAETQYF	TGCGCCAGTGAGGGCGACGCGGAGACCCAGTACTTC
TRBV30	TRBJ2-1	-	TRBD2	CAWTAKGTSGVYNEQFF	TGTGCCTGGACCGCAAAAGGGACTAGCGGAGTATACAATGAGCAGTTCTTC
TRBV2	TRBJ1-1	-	-	CASSRPAGTEAFF	TGTGCCAGCAGTAGGCCTGCGGGCACTGAAGCTTTCTTT
TRBV19	TRBJ1-5	once	-	CASSWAETGTQPQHF	TGTGCCAGTAGTTGGGCCGAAACAGGGACGCAGCCCCAGCATTTT
TRBV5-1	TRBJ1-1	few	-	CASSKKGEPEAFF	TGCGCCAGCAGCAAAAAGGGGGAACCTGAAGCTTTCTTT
TRBV5-8	TRBJ2-2	-	TRBD2	CAGGGINTGELFF	TGTGCCGGGGGAGGGATTAACACCGGGGAGCTGTTTTTT
TRBV19	TRBJ2-7	-	-	CASSRTDEQYF	TGTGCCAGTAGCAGGACAGACGAGCAGTACTTC
TRBV30	TRBJ2-1	-	TRBD2	CACQGLGLAGGPGYNEQFF	TGTGCCTGTCAAGGGTTGGGACTAGCGGGAGGGCCAGGCTACAATGAGCAGTTCTTC
TRBV27	TRBJ1-5	-	-	CASSLQGPDQPQHF	TGTGCCAGCAGTTTGCAGGGGCCGGATCAGCCCCAGCATTTT
TRBV5-6	TRBJ1-5	-	-	CASSLITGNQPQHF	TGTGCCAGCAGCCTAATAACAGGGAATCAGCCCCAGCATTTT
TRBV2	TRBJ1-2	-	TRBD1	CASSMLQGPSSYGYTF	TGTGCCAGCAGCATGCTACAGGGGCCTTCTAGCTATGGCTACACCTTC
TRBV7-2	TRBJ2-7	-	-	CASSHYTGGADSYEQYF	TGTGCCAGCAGCCATTACACGGGTGGGGCGGACTCCTACGAGCAGTACTTC
TRBV4-1	TRBJ2-7	-	-	CASSQESRVSYEQYF	TGCGCCAGCAGCCAAGAGTCCAGGGTCTCCTACGAGCAGTACTTC
TRBV27	TRBJ2-2	-	TRBD2	CASSSDTGTSGIDTGELFF	TGTGCCAGCAGTTCCGACACCGGGACTAGCGGGATAGACACCGGGGAGCTGTTTTTT
TRBV7-9	TRBJ1-4	-	TRBD1	CATNRGRVTNEKLFF	TGTGCCACCAACAGGGGGCGCGTGACTAATGAAAAACTGTTTTTT
TRBV28	TRBJ1-2	-	-	CASSLHRWLNYGYTF	TGTGCCAGCAGTTTACACAGATGGTTAAACTATGGCTACACCTTC